This T cell receptor (beta chain) was found in a study of shared clonotypes between healthy human individuals. Between the trimmed V and J ends, which lost 0 bases and 1 base, there was a span of 12 bases. The CDR3 consists of 16 residues. Germline V CDR1 and CDR2: SGHRS, YFSETQ. Clones were sequenced by immunoSEQ multiplex PCR, and TCRdb holds only the in-frame ones, with some missing. This table holds roughly 2 million clones, 95% found once. The chain uses TRBV5-1 and TRBJ2-3; D unresolved. The clonotype was recovered from a man in his late teens or twenties in good health. Sequencing was carried out using naive CD4+ T cells sorted from blood. The sample's subset: CD45RA+ positively selected. The CDR3 DNA reads TGCGCCAGCAGCTTGGAGCTTAGGAGTGGCACAGATACGCAGTATTTT. Its protein product is CASSLELRSGTDTQYF.